This TCR beta chain was sequenced in a study of T-cell reconstitution after alpha-beta-depleted transplantation in children. Study-wide results and limits: T-cell counts and diversity were attributed mostly to newly produced T cells one year after transplant. Some patients' high day-60 TCRbeta diversity was attributed to recipient cells surviving conditioning.

In its sample, this clonotype was seen many times. Its specificity is not known. It was with unique molecular identifiers that the TCRbeta library was prepared. TCRdb itself ran the PCR reads through MiXCR, one entry per CDR3 protein. Seen here are about 110,000 distinct CDR3 sequences, 5.5% to 7% observed once, and the top ten hold approximately 25%. This sequence was found in a male patient between 2 and 10 years old who had a stem cell transplant for acute lymphoblastic leukemia, so the T cells may come from the graft donor. Material: PBMCs, mostly from graft donor cells, obtained 360 days after TCRalphabeta/CD19-depleted stem cell transplant.

CDR3 DNA: TGTGCCACCAGTGATCTTGGACAGGGAGCAGATACGCAGTATTTT. Its protein is CATSDLGQGADTQYF. This sequence joins TRBV24-1 and TRBJ2-3, with 8 positions matching TRBD1. V dropped 3 bases and J dropped 4; count of bases not matched to a gene: 5. Germline CDR1 and CDR2: KGHDR and SFDVKD. The CDR3 spans 15 residues.